Listed below are T cell receptor beta chains from one sample, sequenced in a study of T cell responses to AZD1222 COVID-19 vaccine. Sequencing used immunoSEQ multiplex PCR; TCRdb keeps in-frame clones, though not all of them. Of 150,000 to 200,000 clones in the sample, 80% to 95% were seen once. The sequencing used peripheral blood, collected 28 days after the second AZD1222 dose. The receptors derive from an adult who received the AZD1222 COVID-19 vaccine. Both conserved end residues are part of each CDR3. Each record gives: D gene, J gene, clone size, V gene, CDR3 DNA, CDR3 protein. D genes are given only for firm matches. Rows may omit the clone size; those that give it use once, few, many or a size class.

D: TRBD1
J: TRBJ2-7
size: NA
V: TRBV27
DNA: TGTGCCAGCAGTGTTAACAGGGGGTTCGAGCAGTACTTC
CDR3: CASSVNRGFEQYF

D: NA
J: TRBJ2-5
size: once
V: TRBV7-2
DNA: TGTGCCAGCAACAAATCTCCGGGAGAGACCCAGTACTTC
CDR3: CASNKSPGETQYF

D: NA
J: TRBJ2-7
size: once
V: TRBV30
DNA: TGTGCCTGGAGTGTACCCCCAGGGAGCCACGAGCAGTACTTC
CDR3: CAWSVPPGSHEQYF

D: TRBD1
J: TRBJ1-2
size: NA
V: TRBV7-2
DNA: TGTGCCAGCAGCACCACAGGGGGGGGTGGCTACACCTTC
CDR3: CASSTTGGGGYTF

D: NA
J: TRBJ2-3
size: NA
V: TRBV29-1
DNA: TGCAGCGTTGAAGAGTTAGCGAGCACAGATACGCAGTATTTT
CDR3: CSVEELASTDTQYF

D: NA
J: TRBJ2-5
size: NA
V: TRBV25-1
DNA: TGTGCCAGCCGTGGGAGGGAGACCCAGTACTTC
CDR3: CASRGRETQYF

D: TRBD2
J: TRBJ2-5
size: NA
V: TRBV30
DNA: TGTGCCTGGAGTTTTCTAGCGGGGGGGGAGACCCAGTACTTC
CDR3: CAWSFLAGGETQYF

D: NA
J: TRBJ1-4
size: NA
V: TRBV9
DNA: TGTGCCAGCAGCATCGGGACTTCAACTAATGAAAAACTGTTTTTT
CDR3: CASSIGTSTNEKLFF

D: NA
J: TRBJ2-3
size: NA
V: TRBV19
DNA: TGTGCCAGACGACTAGACAAGGATTTAGGAAAGGGCACAGATACGCAGTATTTT
CDR3: CARRLDKDLGKGTDTQYF

D: TRBD2
J: TRBJ2-7
size: NA
V: TRBV12-3/TRBV12-4
DNA: TGTGCCAGCAGGTGGGGGGGTTCCTACGAGCAGTACTTC
CDR3: CASRWGGSYEQYF

D: NA
J: TRBJ1-2
size: NA
V: TRBV29-1
DNA: TGCAGCGCCGACCGGGACACAGCAGATGGCTACACCTTC
CDR3: CSADRDTADGYTF

D: TRBD1
J: TRBJ1-5
size: NA
V: TRBV6-5
DNA: TGTGCCAGCAGTAGGACAGGGGGCGGAGGGCAGCCCCAGCATTTT
CDR3: CASSRTGGGGQPQHF

D: TRBD2
J: TRBJ2-2
size: NA
V: TRBV3-1/TRBV3-2
DNA: TGTGCCAGCAGCCCAGTGACTAGCGCCCGGGAGCTGTTTTTT
CDR3: CASSPVTSARELFF

D: NA
J: TRBJ2-2
size: NA
V: TRBV5-1
DNA: TGCGCCAGCAGCTTGGAACCGGAAAGAGGGTCTGGCGGGGAGCTGTTTTTT
CDR3: CASSLEPERGSGGELFF

D: TRBD1
J: TRBJ1-4
size: NA
V: TRBV9
DNA: TGTGCCAGCAGCCCGGCTGAGGACAGGGGTTTTTCATATGAAAAACTGTTTTTT
CDR3: CASSPAEDRGFSYEKLFF

D: NA
J: TRBJ1-6
size: NA
V: TRBV7-9
DNA: TGTGCCACCCCGGACGGCGTTGGAACCTATAATTCACCCCTCCACTTT
CDR3: CATPDGVGTYNSPLHF

D: TRBD1
J: TRBJ1-3
size: NA
V: TRBV28
DNA: TGTGCCAGCAGTTTATGGGACAGGGCAGTTGGAAACACCATATATTTT
CDR3: CASSLWDRAVGNTIYF

D: NA
J: TRBJ2-5
size: NA
V: TRBV4-3
DNA: TGCGCCAGCAGCCAATCCCAGGGAGCGGGCCAAGAGACCCAGTACTTC
CDR3: CASSQSQGAGQETQYF

D: NA
J: TRBJ1-4
size: once
V: TRBV7-2
DNA: TGTGCCAGCAGCTTAGCGGGTAGGGGTGAAAAACTGTTTTTT
CDR3: CASSLAGRGEKLFF

D: NA
J: TRBJ2-5
size: few
V: TRBV30
DNA: TGTGCCTGGAGTTGGGACTCCGAGACCCAGTACTTC
CDR3: CAWSWDSETQYF

D: NA
J: TRBJ1-5
size: NA
V: TRBV19
DNA: TGTGCCAGTAGCCCTGGAGGCAATCAGCCCCAGCATTTT
CDR3: CASSPGGNQPQHF

D: NA
J: TRBJ1-5
size: once
V: TRBV2
DNA: TGTGCCAGCAGTGGACAGGTTAGCAATCAGCCCCAGCATTTT
CDR3: CASSGQVSNQPQHF

D: TRBD1
J: TRBJ2-1
size: NA
V: TRBV7-3
DNA: TGTGCCAGCAGCTTCGACAGGGGTTCCTACAATGAGCAGTTCTTC
CDR3: CASSFDRGSYNEQFF

D: NA
J: TRBJ2-2
size: many
V: TRBV6-4
DNA: TGTGCCAGACCTCTAACCTACAACAGGACGCCGCACCGGGAGCTGTTTTTT
CDR3: CARPLTYNRTPHRELFF

D: TRBD1
J: TRBJ1-3
size: NA
V: TRBV5-4
DNA: TGTGCCAGCAGCTTGGAACAGGGGGCATCGGGAAACACCATATATTTT
CDR3: CASSLEQGASGNTIYF

D: TRBD1
J: TRBJ1-4
size: once
V: TRBV5-4
DNA: TGTGCCAGCAGCACTAAACAGGGGCTTAATGAAAAACTGTTTTTT
CDR3: CASSTKQGLNEKLFF

D: NA
J: TRBJ1-3
size: NA
V: TRBV12-3/TRBV12-4
DNA: TGTGCCAGCAGTCTCTCTGGAAACACCATATATTTT
CDR3: CASSLSGNTIYF

D: TRBD2
J: TRBJ2-7
size: once
V: TRBV25-1
DNA: TGTGCCAGCAGACTAGCGGGGGCTGGGGAGCAGTACTTC
CDR3: CASRLAGAGEQYF

D: NA
J: TRBJ2-4
size: NA
V: TRBV24-1
DNA: TGTGCCACCAGTGGTGGCAGAACCAAAAACATTCAGTACTTC
CDR3: CATSGGRTKNIQYF

D: TRBD1
J: TRBJ1-6
size: NA
V: TRBV7-8
DNA: TGTGCCAGCAGCTTAAACGCCGGGACAGTCAATTCACCCCTCCACTTT
CDR3: CASSLNAGTVNSPLHF

D: NA
J: TRBJ1-4
size: NA
V: TRBV4-1
DNA: TGCGCCAGCAGCCAAGAAAGTTGGGGGTTCGGAGAAAAACTGTTTTTT
CDR3: CASSQESWGFGEKLFF

D: TRBD1
J: TRBJ2-3
size: NA
V: TRBV4-1
DNA: TGCGCCAGCAGCCAAGCGAACACAGGGGGCACAGATACGCAGTATTTT
CDR3: CASSQANTGGTDTQYF

D: NA
J: TRBJ1-4
size: NA
V: TRBV4-1
DNA: TGCGCCAGCAGCCTCCTACCGGGAGAAAAACTGTTTTTT
CDR3: CASSLLPGEKLFF

D: NA
J: TRBJ1-2
size: NA
V: TRBV18
DNA: TGTGCCAGCTCACCAGAGAGGGCAAGCGGCTACACCTTC
CDR3: CASSPERASGYTF

D: NA
J: TRBJ2-6
size: NA
V: TRBV6-1
DNA: TGTGCCAGCAGTGAAGCGGTCAGCTCTGGGGCCAACGTCCTGACTTTC
CDR3: CASSEAVSSGANVLTF

D: TRBD2
J: TRBJ2-1
size: NA
V: TRBV27
DNA: TGTGCCAGCAGTCCCAGGACTAGCGGGAGTCGCAATGAGCAGTTCTTC
CDR3: CASSPRTSGSRNEQFF

D: NA
J: TRBJ1-2
size: NA
V: TRBV4-1
DNA: TGCGCCAGCAGCCAAGAAGTCTGGCAGGGGAATGGCTACACCTTC
CDR3: CASSQEVWQGNGYTF

D: NA
J: TRBJ1-4
size: NA
V: TRBV19
DNA: TGTGCCAGTAGTTCCGCCCGGATGCAAACTAATGAAAAACTGTTTTTT
CDR3: CASSSARMQTNEKLFF

D: NA
J: TRBJ2-1
size: NA
V: TRBV27
DNA: TGTGCCAGCAGATCCAGCAATGAGCAGTTCTTC
CDR3: CASRSSNEQFF

D: NA
J: TRBJ2-7
size: NA
V: TRBV15
DNA: TGTGCCACCAGCAGAGATGAGGGCTACGAGCAGTACTTC
CDR3: CATSRDEGYEQYF

D: TRBD1
J: TRBJ2-7
size: once
V: TRBV7-7
DNA: TGTGCCAGCAGCTTGGACAGGTATTCCTACGAGCAGTACTTC
CDR3: CASSLDRYSYEQYF

D: NA
J: TRBJ2-1
size: NA
V: TRBV7-6
DNA: TGTGCCAGCAGCCAATCCGTGCCTATCTCCTCGCAGTTCTTC
CDR3: CASSQSVPISSQFF

D: NA
J: TRBJ1-2
size: NA
V: TRBV5-8
DNA: TGTGCCAGCAGCTTGGTACAGTTGAATGGCTACACCTTC
CDR3: CASSLVQLNGYTF

D: TRBD1
J: TRBJ1-2
size: once
V: TRBV4-2
DNA: TGTGCCAGCAGCCAAGAACAGGGGAACTATGGCTACACCTTC
CDR3: CASSQEQGNYGYTF